These 20 T cell receptor beta chains share one sample of origin, sequenced in a study of naive and memory T cell subsets. An equimolar mix of two oligonucleotides served as the beta constant-region primer for TRBC1 and TRBC2. Ligated cDNA was amplified by four rounds of PCR with nested alpha and beta constant-region primers and SP2. TCRdb called the UMI-ligation and nested PCR reads again in MiXCR, with one record for every CDR3 protein. This sample carries 15,000 to 20,000 distinct CDR3 sequences, roughly 8.4% of them seen once, and the ten largest clones take around 23%. Sequencing was done on a sample of central memory CD8+ T cells from blood. These receptors all stem from a human donor in good health.

The chain uses TRBV27 and TRBJ1-6; TRBD1 is a possible D gene (6 bases). Germline loops: CDR1 MNHEY, CDR2 SMNVEV (reference sequence). This CDR3 comprises 14 residues. V gave up 5 bases and J gave up 9 bases, with 14 bases separating them. The CDR3: CASSATGLGSPLHF. CDR3 DNA: TGTGCCAGCAGTGCAACAGGGCTAGGTTCACCCCTCCACTTT.

This clonotype ranks as medium-sized. The rearrangement uses TRBV19 and TRBJ2-7; D possibly corresponds to TRBD1 (6 bases). Germline V gene data show CDR1 as LNHDA and CDR2 as SQIVND (reference sequence). This CDR3 is 18 amino acids long. V shed 3 bases and J shed 2 bases, with 23 bases lying between them. The CDR3 DNA follows: TGTGCCAGTAGTATTTCCCTCCTAACCTACGGGGACACCTACGAGCAGTACTTC. Amino acid sequence: CASSISLLTYGDTYEQYF.

The gene calls are TRBV28 and TRBJ2-6; weak D call: TRBD2 (5 bases). In germline, CDR1 is MDHEN, CDR2 SYDVKM. This CDR3 is built from 16 residues. Trimming stripped 3 bases from V and 2 bases from J, with 11 bases between. CDR3 protein: CASSFGAGTGANVLTF. The CDR3 coding sequence is TGTGCCAGCAGTTTTGGTGCGGGCACTGGGGCCAACGTCCTGACTTTC.

In this sample, this clonotype turned up many times. The rearrangement joins TRBV21-1 to TRBJ2-5; the table's D call of TRBD1 was not tested on the DNA. TRBV21-1 is a pseudogene. The CDR3 has 13 amino acids. CDR3 protein: CASSNVEGETQYF. The CDR3 bases are TGTGCCAGCAGCAATGTCGAGGGGGAGACCCAGTACTTC.

The chain recombines TRBV30 with TRBJ1-2; no reliable D call. V shed 5 bases and J shed 4 bases, with 8 bases lying between them. In germline, CDR1 is GTSNPN, CDR2 SVGIG (reference sequence). This CDR3 comprises 11 residues. CDR3 in amino acids: CAWDRGYGYTF. The CDR3 bases are TGTGCCTGGGACCGGGGCTATGGCTACACCTTC.

V gene TRBV29-1 combines with J gene TRBJ1-2; no definite D call. CDR1 is SQVTM and CDR2 is ANQGSEA in the germline V gene. V was pared by 6 bases and J by 5 bases, with 13 bases between. The CDR3 runs 12 residues. CDR3 sequence reads: CSVLPESYGYTF. DNA for the CDR3: TGCAGCGTCCTGCCGGAGTCATATGGCTACACCTTC.

This clonotype was counted ten times or more. V gene TRBV20-1 combines with J gene TRBJ2-7, with 8 positions matching TRBD2. The CDR3 spans 13 residues. CDR1 DFQATT and CDR2 SNEGSKA come from the germline V gene (reference sequence). The V segment lost 3 bases and the J segment 5 bases; nucleotides outside the gene matches: 6. The CDR3 sequence: CSARGTRDHEQYF. The CDR3 nucleotides are TGCAGTGCTAGGGGGACTAGAGACCACGAGCAGTACTTC.

This clonotype was recorded a few times. The V and J genes are TRBV4-2 and TRBJ2-3, with TRBD2 matching 13 bases. Germline CDR1 and CDR2: LGHNA and YNFKEQ. The CDR3 extends over 16 amino acids. With V trimmed by 4 bases and J by 5 bases, 6 bases remained unmatched. For the CDR3, the DNA is TGTGCCAGCAGCCCCCAGACTAGCGGGGGGATAGATACGCAGTATTTT. This codes for CASSPQTSGGIDTQYF.

In its sample, this clonotype is medium-sized. The chain is built from TRBV20-1 and TRBJ2-1; D is undetermined. The CDR3 extends over 13 amino acids. Trimming shortened V by 5 bases and J by 8 bases, and 16 bases separated the two germline ends. Germline CDR1 and CDR2: DFQATT and SNEGSKA (reference sequence). For the CDR3, the DNA is TGCAGTGCTCCTACCGGTTCTATGGATGAGCAGTTCTTC. Protein sequence: CSAPTGSMDEQFF.

The chain employs TRBV2 and TRBJ1-3; unclear D gene. Germline CDR1 is SNHLY and CDR2 is FYNNEI. Trimming cost V 7 bases and J 0 bases, with 7 bases left between them. This CDR3 is 13 amino acids long. CDR3 nucleotide sequence: TGTGCCAGCATGCGGGGCTCTGGAAACACCATATATTTT. It specifies CASMRGSGNTIYF.

The CDR3 region is CATSNLYEQYF. CDR3 nucleotides: TGTGCCACCAGCAACCTCTACGAGCAGTACTTC. The chain employs TRBV15 and TRBJ2-7; D gene uncertain. CDR3 length equals 11 residues. The germline CDR1 and CDR2 sequences are LNHNV and YYDKDF (reference sequence). V was clipped by 4 bases and J by 3 bases, with 4 bases between them.

This clonotype was found a few times. This sequence joins TRBV7-3 and TRBJ2-5; perhaps TRBD2 as D (7 bases). Germline V lookup: CDR1 SGHTA, CDR2 FQGTGA. The CDR3 runs to 15 residues. With 4 bases removed from V and 5 bases from J, the gap between germline ends came to 17 bases. CDR3 nucleotides: TGTGCCAGCAGCTCGGGGGGACACCCTGATGAGACCCAGTACTTC. Protein: CASSSGGHPDETQYF.

Within the sample, this clonotype is medium-sized. The CDR3 DNA follows: TGCGCCAGCAGTGTAGGTTTGTCCCTTAGCCACAATGAGCAGTTCTTC. This translates into CASSVGLSLSHNEQFF. The V gene is TRBV10-2, the J gene TRBJ2-1; D ambiguous. The V and J ends lost 4 bases and 5 bases respectively, with 18 bases between them. The CDR3 extends over 16 amino acids. Looked up from germline, CDR1 is WSHSY and CDR2 is SAAADI.

Details on this clonotype: This may come from a read error, since a much larger clone is one base off. V and J are TRBV4-3 and TRBJ2-6, with D possibly being TRBD1 (5 bases). This CDR3 is 16 amino acids long. Germline loops: CDR1 LGHNA, CDR2 YSLEER. In DNA form, the CDR3 reads TGCGCCAGCAGCCAAGAAGTAGGGTCTGGGGCCAGCGTCCTGACTTTC. This sequence encodes CASSQEVGSGASVLTF.

Only a few counts were recorded for this clonotype. The rearrangement joins TRBV20-1 to TRBJ2-7, with TRBD2 identical over 9 bases. Germline V gives CDR1 DFQATT, CDR2 SNEGSKA (reference sequence). The CDR3 extends over 17 amino acids. The junction had 16 bases not matched to a gene; V was cut back by 3 bases and J by 4 bases. CDR3 loop: CSARTNTVGLASYEQYF. The CDR3 bases are TGCAGTGCTAGGACGAACACGGTGGGACTAGCTTCTTACGAGCAGTACTTC.

This clonotype ranks as medium-sized. The chain recombines TRBV27 with TRBJ2-1; 12 bases are shared with TRBD2. The CDR3 loop spans 16 amino acids. Unmatched junction bases numbered 10, after V lost 5 bases and J lost 8 bases. Germline V CDR1 and CDR2: MNHEY, SMNVEV (reference sequence). The CDR3 here is CASSPLLAGGLDEQFF. CDR3 nucleotide sequence: TGTGCCAGCAGTCCACTCCTAGCGGGAGGGCTTGATGAGCAGTTCTTC.

There are many counts of this clonotype. This chain uses TRBV12-3 or TRBV12-4 with TRBJ2-3; 12 bases map to TRBD2. V was clipped by 5 bases and J by 7 bases; unmatched bases: 10. CDR3 size: 16 residues. CDR3: CASSGRTSGDRNTQYF. The CDR3 coding sequence is TGTGCCAGCAGTGGACGGACTAGCGGGGATCGAAATACGCAGTATTTT.

J is TRBJ1-2 and V is TRBV14; D unclear. Trimming cost V 0 bases and J 3 bases, with 11 bases left between them. This CDR3 is 15 amino acids long. CDR1 SGHDN and CDR2 FVKESK come from the germline V gene. Written as DNA, the CDR3 is TGTGCCAGCAGCCAAGACTATCTGACTGACTATGGCTACACCTTC. Protein sequence: CASSQDYLTDYGYTF.

This clonotype was recorded many times. The gene calls are TRBV7-9 and TRBJ2-3; the match to TRBD2 covers 7 bases. The trim removed 3 bases at V and 4 bases at J, leaving 4 bases unmatched. Germline V gene sequence: CDR1 SEHNR, CDR2 FQNEAQ (reference sequence). The CDR3 has 14 amino acids. CDR3 sequence reads: CASSFFAGADTQYF. The CDR3 DNA reads as TGTGCCAGCAGCTTCTTTGCGGGAGCAGATACGCAGTATTTT.

The genes are TRBV7-9 and TRBJ2-4; a weak D match, TRBD2 (6 bases). Trimming stripped 5 bases from V and 6 bases from J, with 14 bases between. The CDR3 extends over 14 amino acids. From germline, CDR1 is SEHNR and CDR2 FQNEAQ (reference sequence). CDR3 nucleotides: TGTGCCAGCAGCCCCACTAGCTCATTAAACATTCAGTACTTC. Protein: CASSPTSSLNIQYF.